This passage covers 3 T cell receptor beta chains from one sample sequenced in a study of Ad26.COV2.S vaccination and SARS-CoV-2 variants. TCRdb's table, derived via immunoSEQ multiplex PCR, lists solely in-frame clones and lacks some. The sample records around 100,000 clones, around 81% being singletons. The specimen comprised peripheral blood, sampled after recovery from COVID-19. These receptor sequences come from a human donor who had recovered from COVID-19.

This chain joins TRBV28 and TRBJ2-2; D is perhaps TRBD2 (6 bases). The CDR3 sequence is 14 residues long. V lost 9 bases and J 4 bases, leaving 15 bases between the germline ends. CDR1 MDHEN and CDR2 SYDVKM come from the germline V gene. CDR3 in DNA: TGTGCCAGTTTGGGCAAGGAGGGCACCGGGGAGCTGTTTTTT. It is translated as CASLGKEGTGELFF. The variable domain in full, with the rest retrieved from reference TRBV28 and TRBJ2-2, is DVKVTQSSRYLVKRTGEKVFLECVQDMDHENMFWYRQDPGLGLRLIYFSYDVKMKEKGDIPEGYSVSREKKERFSLILESASTNQTSMYLCASLGKEGTGELFFGEGSRLTVL.

The CDR3 loop reads CASSQSPGQGLLTQYF. CDR3 bases: TGTGCCAGCAGCCAAAGCCCGGGACAGGGCCTCTTGACCCAGTACTTC. This chain uses TRBV3-1 (or the pseudogene TRBV3-2) with TRBJ2-5; 9 bases align to TRBD1. The CDR3 runs 16 residues. The germline V gene has CDR1 LGHDT and CDR2 YNNKEL (reference sequence). Trimming removed 2 bases from V and 7 bases from J; junction bases left unmatched: 11.

The rearrangement links TRBV6-1 to TRBJ1-6; D may be TRBD1 (6 bases). CDR1 MNHNS and CDR2 SASEGT come from the germline V gene. The ends were cut back, 3 bases at V and 9 bases at J, with 9 bases in the middle. This CDR3 region has 13 residues. In DNA, the CDR3 is TGTGCCAGCAGTGAGACAGGAGGTTCACCCCTCCACTTT. Translated: CASSETGGSPLHF.